This TCR beta chain was profiled in a study of T-cell memory formation after mild COVID-19. Across the study: The study found TCR clusters largely donor specific.

The CDR3 runs to 13 residues. Unmatched junction bases numbered 1, after V lost 1 base and J lost 5 bases. Germline CDR1 and CDR2: DFQATT and SNEGSKA (reference sequence). Study observations and caveats: Clones shrinking between day 15 and 85 showed a balanced CD4/CD8 split, and those that grew later tilted toward CD4+. Contracting clones localized mainly to CM and EM when CD4+ and mainly to EMRA when CD8+.

Details on this clonotype: Its antigen is unknown.

Researchers used 5'RACE with constant-segment primers to make TCR alpha and TCR beta cDNA libraries that carry sample barcodes and UMIs. One entry per CDR3 protein, called by TCRdb with MiXCR from the 5' RACE reads. The sample shows hundreds of thousands of distinct CDR3 sequences, 28% of them seen only once. The sequence derives from an adult woman who had mild COVID-19 (a few samples of this study predate the infection). Cell type and time point are not known. This sequence joins TRBV20-1 and TRBJ2-2, with 7 bases matching TRBD2. The sequenced sample was PBMCs or a T cell subset sorted from them (not recorded which). The CDR3 DNA is TGCAGTGCTAGAGTGGGGGGGACCGGGGAGCTGTTTTTT. It encodes CSARVGGTGELFF.